Following are 3 T cell receptor beta chains from one sample sequenced in a study of cytomegalovirus exposure and HLA in healthy donors (TCRdb year 2017). To prepare the library, the immunoSEQ multiplex PCR assay was applied. The multiplex PCR relied on a mix of 60 forward primers for TCR Vbeta segments and 13 reverse primers for TCR Jbeta segments. TCRdb mirrors the immuneACCESS table, restricted to in-frame sequences. Some clones are absent from its copies; in checked studies, under half trace to an unresolved V gene, and the reason for the others is unknown. Here the sample has 80,000 or so clones; around 60% occur a single time. The top ten clones comprise 4.4% of the sample. Sequencing input: PBMCs. The source is a male donor in good health and CMV-seropositive.

The sample holds one count of this clone. The germline gene is not matched at one end of the junction; a read error may be the cause. The rearrangement joins TRBV25-1 to TRBJ1-2, with a tentative D call TRBD1 (5 bases). Germline-derived CDR1 and CDR2 are MGHDK and SYGVNS. The CDR3 totals 14 residues. DNA for the CDR3: TGTGCCAGCAGCCCGGCGGCCAGGCTCAGGGACTACCCCTTC. Protein sequence: CASSPAARLRDYPF.

The table lists this clone with a few counts. The chain carries TRBV9 and TRBJ1-2; no clear D. The germline gives CDR1 SGDLS, CDR2 YYNGEE. V shed 5 bases and J shed 4 bases, with 12 bases lying between them. The CDR3 covers 13 residues. The CDR3 DNA is TGTGCCAGCAGGGGAGACATCGGCTATGGCTACACCTTC. Translation gives CASRGDIGYGYTF.

This clone was counted between two and nine times. The chain joins TRBV18 to TRBJ2-3, with 8 bases lining up with TRBD2. Germline assignment: CDR1 KGHSH and CDR2 LQKENI. This CDR3 has 14 amino acids. V dropped 3 bases and J dropped 5; count of bases not matched to a gene: 4. The CDR3 sequence is CASSPGLVGDTQYF. CDR3 in DNA: TGTGCCAGCTCACCGGGACTAGTCGGAGATACGCAGTATTTT.